This T cell receptor (beta chain) was identified in a study of blood T cell repertoires in COVID-19. Study as a whole: Sites in the United States, Italy and Spain provided acute and convalescent COVID-19 samples. From T cells, B-cell-depleted T cells, or PBMCs came the material, which was cDNA or gDNA.

How the authors handled the data: Counts of nucleated cells, estimated from reference gene primer amplification, were obtained. The assay was immunoSEQ multiplex PCR, and TCRdb's table has in-frame clones only and misses some. Clone size and the V and J calls come from that table; the DNA yielded D and trimming. Of some 96,000 clones in the sample, around 88% are singletons; the top ten hold 4.5% to 6.5%. CDR1 is MNHNS, CDR2 SASEGT, per germline. V shed 2 bases and J shed 0 bases, with 14 bases lying between them. The CDR3 is made up of 16 amino acids. The sample taken for sequencing was peripheral blood. The sequence came from a human donor in a cohort sampled during active COVID-19. The gene calls are TRBV6-1 and TRBJ2-7, with TRBD2 as a possible D gene (5 bases). The CDR3 loop is CASSEPWQRDSYEQYF. The CDR3 DNA reads as TGTGCCAGCAGTGAACCATGGCAGAGGGACTCCTACGAGCAGTACTTC.